This T cell receptor beta chain was captured in a study of blood T cell repertoires in COVID-19. The wider study: Sample material is recorded as cDNA or gDNA derived from T cells, B-cell-depleted T cells, or PBMCs.

V lost 5 bases to trimming and J lost 0 bases; unmatched junction nucleotides: 6. Germline CDR1 SGHTA, CDR2 FQGTGA. The CDR3 contains 16 residues. Grouping used clinical history reported by participants in a survey and questionnaire. In the original processing: Scientists estimated how many nucleated cells there were by amplifying reference gene primers. TCRdb's copy holds only in-frame clones and misses some; the assay was immunoSEQ multiplex PCR. That table is the source of V, J and clone size, and D and trimming were worked out from the DNA. The sample includes approximately 400,000 clones, roughly 92% of them seen just once.

The rearrangement joins TRBV7-3 to TRBJ2-1, with 8 bases matching TRBD1. The sequence derives from a woman aged 40 to 50 who had been exposed to COVID-19. Sequenced input: PBMCs or T cells enriched from blood (not recorded which). The CDR3 bases are TGTGCCAGCAGCGTCACCGGGACAGGCTCCTACAATGAGCAGTTCTTC. Protein product: CASSVTGTGSYNEQFF.